The clone carrying this TCR beta chain was found many times. Antigen: not known. By 5'RACE with 10-nucleotide random UMIs, the cDNA was made. TCRdb passed the 5' RACE reads through MiXCR, listing each CDR3 protein once. The sample shows about 80,000 distinct CDR3 sequences, over 4.5% of them seen only once. These data originate in a study of neurological immune-mediated disorders. Findings and limits, study-wide: Expanded clones shared no identical CDR3 amino acid sequences across subjects, which suggested private TCR-beta repertoires in all groups.

CDR1 and CDR2 (germline): DFQATT, SNEGSKA (reference sequence). V lost 3 bases and J lost 0, with 18 bases in between. The CDR3 is 17 residues long. Time point reported: longitudinal time-point 2. The source material was PBMCs. The genes are TRBV20-1 and TRBJ2-4, with no clear D. The TCR sequence derives from a woman aged 55-70 years with multiple sclerosis. CDR3 coding DNA: TGCAGTGCTAGTTTTCCCGCCGAATCTTTAGCCAAAAACATTCAGTACTTC. It is translated as CSASFPAESLAKNIQYF.